Described below is a single T cell receptor (beta chain) sequence and its context. This clone was recorded once. Its antigen has not been determined. Per-nucleotide qualities are absent, and no much larger clonotype sits a single base away. This record comes from a study of T cell changes during pregnancy in multiple sclerosis (dated by TCRdb to about 2019). In terms of the full investigation: Changes in the T cell repertoire over the course of pregnancy were examined in this study in women with multiple sclerosis.

To prepare the library, the immunoSEQ multiplex PCR assay was applied. The clones in this table, taken by TCRdb from immuneACCESS, are in-frame only. Not every clone is retained; where verified, under half of the shortfall comes from an unresolved V gene, and the cause of the rest is unknown. A total of 35,000 to 45,000 clones appear in this sample, approximately 90% of them only once. Approximately 1% of the sample belongs to the ten largest clones. The CDR1 and CDR2 encoded by the germline V gene (reference sequence) are SGHNT and YYREEE. V is pruned by 9 bases and J by 3 bases, leaving 5 bases of the junction without a gene match. The CDR3 holds 12 amino acids from the cysteine to the phenylalanine. This entry keeps only the CDR3 DNA: 36 bases, framed from base 1.

Sequencing used CD4+ T cells from peripheral blood mononuclear cells, obtained after pregnancy. The receptor's source is a female donor with multiple sclerosis, enrolled in a pregnancy study. In this chain, TRBV5-4 is recombined with TRBJ1-1; 7 of the junction bases match TRBD1. The base sequence is TGTGCCACCTCTGACAGGGACACTGAAGCTTTCTTT. It translates to CATSDRDTEAFF.